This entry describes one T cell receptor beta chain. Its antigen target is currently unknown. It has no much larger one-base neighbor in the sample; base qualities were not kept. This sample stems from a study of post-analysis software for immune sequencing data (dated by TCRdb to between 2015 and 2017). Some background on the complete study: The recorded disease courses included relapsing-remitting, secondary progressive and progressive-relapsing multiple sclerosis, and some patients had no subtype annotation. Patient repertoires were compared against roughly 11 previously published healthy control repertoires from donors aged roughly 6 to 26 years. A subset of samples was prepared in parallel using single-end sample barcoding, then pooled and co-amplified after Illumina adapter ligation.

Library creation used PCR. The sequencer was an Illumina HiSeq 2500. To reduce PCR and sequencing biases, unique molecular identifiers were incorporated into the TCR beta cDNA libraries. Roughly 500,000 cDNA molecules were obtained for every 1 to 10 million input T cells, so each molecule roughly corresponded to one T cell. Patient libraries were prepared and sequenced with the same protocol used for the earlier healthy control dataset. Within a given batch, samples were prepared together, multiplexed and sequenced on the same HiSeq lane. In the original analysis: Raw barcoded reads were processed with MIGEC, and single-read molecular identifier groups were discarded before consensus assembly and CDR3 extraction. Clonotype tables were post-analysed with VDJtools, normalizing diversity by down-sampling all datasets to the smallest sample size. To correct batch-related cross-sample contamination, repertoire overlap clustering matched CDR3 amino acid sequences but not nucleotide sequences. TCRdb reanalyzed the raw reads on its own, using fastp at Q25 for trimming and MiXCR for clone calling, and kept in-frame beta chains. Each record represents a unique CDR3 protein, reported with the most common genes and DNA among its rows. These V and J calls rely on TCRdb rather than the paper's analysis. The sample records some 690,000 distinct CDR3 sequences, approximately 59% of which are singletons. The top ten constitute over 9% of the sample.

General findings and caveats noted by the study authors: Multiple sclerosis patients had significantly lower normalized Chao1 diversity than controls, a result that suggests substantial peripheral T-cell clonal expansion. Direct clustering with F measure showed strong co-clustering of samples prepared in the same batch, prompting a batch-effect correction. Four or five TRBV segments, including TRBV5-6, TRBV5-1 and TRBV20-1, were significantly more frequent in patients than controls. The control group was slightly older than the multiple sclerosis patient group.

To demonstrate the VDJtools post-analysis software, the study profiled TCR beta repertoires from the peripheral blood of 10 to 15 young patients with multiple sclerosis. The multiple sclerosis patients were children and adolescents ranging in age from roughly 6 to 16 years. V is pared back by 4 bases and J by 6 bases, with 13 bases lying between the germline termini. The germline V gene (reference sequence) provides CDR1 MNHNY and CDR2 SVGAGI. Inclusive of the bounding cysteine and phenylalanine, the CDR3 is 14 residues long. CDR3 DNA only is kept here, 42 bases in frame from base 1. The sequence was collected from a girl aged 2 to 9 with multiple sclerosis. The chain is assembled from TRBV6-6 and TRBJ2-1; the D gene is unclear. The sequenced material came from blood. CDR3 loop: CASSWDPDFNEQFF. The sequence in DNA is TGTGCCAGCAGTTGGGATCCCGACTTCAATGAGCAGTTCTTC.